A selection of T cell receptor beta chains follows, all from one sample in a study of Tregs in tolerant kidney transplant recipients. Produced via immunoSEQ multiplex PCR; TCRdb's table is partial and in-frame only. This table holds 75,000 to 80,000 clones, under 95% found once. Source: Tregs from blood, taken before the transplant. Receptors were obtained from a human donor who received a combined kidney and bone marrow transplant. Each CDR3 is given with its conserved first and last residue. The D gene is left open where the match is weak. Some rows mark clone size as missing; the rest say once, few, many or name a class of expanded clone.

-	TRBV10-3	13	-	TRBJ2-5	CAISGQPQETQYF	TGTGCCATCAGTGGACAGCCCCAAGAGACCCAGTACTTC
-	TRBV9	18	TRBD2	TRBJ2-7	CASSVGPLIAGGPYEQYF	TGTGCCAGCAGCGTAGGGCCCCTTATAGCGGGAGGGCCCTACGAGCAGTACTTC
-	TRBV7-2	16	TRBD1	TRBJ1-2	CASSLAPGQMASGYTF	TGTGCCAGCAGCTTAGCGCCGGGACAGATGGCGTCTGGCTACACCTTC
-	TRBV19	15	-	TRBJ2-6	CASSIGSSGANVLTF	TGTGCCAGTAGTATAGGGAGCTCTGGGGCCAACGTCCTGACTTTC
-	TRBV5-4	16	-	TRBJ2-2	CASSRGGASPPGELFF	TGTGCCAGCAGCCGTGGGGGGGCTTCTCCTCCCGGGGAGCTGTTTTTT
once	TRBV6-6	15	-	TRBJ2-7	CASSYSIGHLYEQYF	TGTGCCAGCAGTTACTCAATAGGACACCTCTACGAGCAGTACTTC
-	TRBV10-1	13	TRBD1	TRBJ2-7	CASSGQGTYEQYF	TGCGCCAGCAGTGGACAGGGGACCTACGAGCAGTACTTC
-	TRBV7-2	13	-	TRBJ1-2	CASSLINNYGYTF	TGTGCCAGCAGCTTAATAAATAACTATGGCTACACCTTC
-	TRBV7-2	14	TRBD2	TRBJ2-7	CASSFAGGHYEQYF	TGTGCCAGCAGCTTCGCGGGAGGCCACTACGAGCAGTACTTC
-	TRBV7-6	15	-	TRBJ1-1	CASSLDRVPNTEAFF	TGTGCCAGCAGCTTAGACAGGGTTCCGAACACTGAAGCTTTCTTT
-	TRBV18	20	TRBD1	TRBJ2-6	CASSPLPTGGSYSGANVLTF	TGTGCCAGCTCACCGCTCCCCACAGGGGGAAGTTACTCTGGGGCCAACGTCCTGACTTTC
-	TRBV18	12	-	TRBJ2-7	CASSSDSFEQYF	TGTGCCAGCTCATCTGACTCGTTCGAGCAGTACTTC
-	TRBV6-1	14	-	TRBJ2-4	CASSERGGGNIQYF	TGTGCCAGCAGTGAAAGGGGAGGGGGAAACATTCAGTACTTC
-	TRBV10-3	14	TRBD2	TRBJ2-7	CAIRGTSGSYEQYF	TGTGCCATCAGAGGGACTAGCGGTTCCTACGAGCAGTACTTC
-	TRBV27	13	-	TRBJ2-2	CASSAQGFGELFF	TGTGCCAGCAGTGCCCAGGGGTTCGGGGAGCTGTTTTTT
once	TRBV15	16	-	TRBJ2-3	CATSRVRRQGTDTQYF	TGTGCCACCAGCAGAGTCCGCAGGCAGGGCACAGATACGCAGTATTTT
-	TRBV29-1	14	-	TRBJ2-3	CSVEVGRGTDTQYF	TGCAGCGTTGAAGTGGGTAGGGGCACAGATACGCAGTATTTT
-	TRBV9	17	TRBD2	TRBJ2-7	CASSGGAGGATAYEQYF	TGTGCCAGCAGCGGGGGAGCGGGAGGAGCCACAGCCTACGAGCAGTACTTC
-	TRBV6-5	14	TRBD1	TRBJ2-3	CASRRDRVSDTQYF	TGTGCCAGCAGGCGGGACAGGGTTTCCGATACGCAGTATTTT
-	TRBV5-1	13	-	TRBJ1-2	CASSRDSNYGYTF	TGCGCCAGCAGTCGAGATTCGAACTATGGCTACACCTTC
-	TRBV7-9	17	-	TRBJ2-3	CASSQAWDTDYTDTQYF	TGTGCCAGCAGCCAAGCCTGGGATACAGATTACACAGATACGCAGTATTTT
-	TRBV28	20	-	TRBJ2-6	CASSSPDFKGQGSRANVLTF	TGTGCCAGCAGTTCTCCTGATTTTAAAGGACAAGGCTCGAGGGCCAACGTCCTGACTTTC
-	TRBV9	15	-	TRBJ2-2	CASSRRRLDTGELFF	TGTGCCAGCAGCCGGAGGCGTCTGGACACCGGGGAGCTGTTTTTT
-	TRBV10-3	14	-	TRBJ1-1	CAITPSPGNTEAFF	TGTGCCATCACCCCGAGCCCAGGGAACACTGAAGCTTTCTTT
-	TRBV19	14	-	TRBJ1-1	CASRYGTMNTEAFF	TGTGCCAGTCGATACGGAACCATGAACACTGAAGCTTTCTTT
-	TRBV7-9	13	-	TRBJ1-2	CASSLGDGYGYTF	TGTGCCAGCAGCCTAGGGGATGGGTATGGCTACACCTTC
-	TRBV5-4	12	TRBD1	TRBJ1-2	CASSRDRAGYTF	TGTGCCAGCAGCCGCGACAGGGCTGGCTACACCTTC
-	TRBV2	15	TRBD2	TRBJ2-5	CATKGGTSGMETQYF	TGTGCCACCAAAGGCGGGACTAGCGGGATGGAGACCCAGTACTTC
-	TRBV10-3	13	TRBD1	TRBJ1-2	CAIGNGTVYGYTF	TGTGCCATCGGGAACGGGACAGTCTATGGCTACACCTTC
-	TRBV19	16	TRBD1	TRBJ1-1	CASSISGQGAHTEAFF	TGTGCCAGTAGTATTTCGGGACAGGGGGCTCACACTGAAGCTTTCTTT
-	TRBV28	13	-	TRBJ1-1	CASSLDFDAEAFF	TGTGCCAGCAGTTTAGATTTCGACGCTGAAGCTTTCTTT
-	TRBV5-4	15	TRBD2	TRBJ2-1	CASSFELAGNNEQFF	TGTGCCAGCAGCTTTGAACTAGCGGGGAACAATGAGCAGTTCTTC
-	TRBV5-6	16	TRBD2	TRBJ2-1	CASSSSAGLDYNEQFF	TGTGCCAGCAGCTCCTCAGCGGGACTAGACTACAATGAGCAGTTCTTC
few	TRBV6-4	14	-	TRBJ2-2	CASNPGTNTGELFF	TGTGCCAGCAACCCAGGGACGAACACCGGGGAGCTGTTTTTT
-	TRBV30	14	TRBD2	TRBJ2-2	CAWSRTSGTGELFF	TGTGCCTGGAGCAGGACTAGCGGCACCGGGGAGCTGTTTTTT
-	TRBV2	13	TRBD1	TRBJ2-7	CASRGQGAYEQYF	TGTGCCAGCAGGGGACAGGGGGCCTACGAGCAGTACTTC
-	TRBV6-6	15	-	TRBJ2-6	CASSSEPPGANVLTF	TGTGCCAGCAGTTCGGAACCCCCTGGGGCCAACGTCCTGACTTTC
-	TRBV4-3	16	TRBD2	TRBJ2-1	CASRPDGTSSYNEQFF	TGCGCCAGCAGGCCCGATGGGACTAGCTCCTACAATGAGCAGTTCTTC
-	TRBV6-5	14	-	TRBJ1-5	CASSYSQGHQPQHF	TGTGCCAGCAGTTACTCCCAAGGGCATCAGCCCCAGCATTTT
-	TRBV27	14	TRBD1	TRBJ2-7	CASSRDREIYEQYF	TGTGCCAGCAGCAGGGACAGAGAAATTTACGAGCAGTACTTC
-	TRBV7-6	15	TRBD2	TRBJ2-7	CASSLGAGPTYEQYF	TGTGCCAGCAGCTTAGGAGCGGGACCGACCTACGAGCAGTACTTC
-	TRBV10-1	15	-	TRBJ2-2	CASSRTTGNTGELFF	TGCGCCAGCAGTCGAACGACAGGGAACACCGGGGAGCTGTTTTTT
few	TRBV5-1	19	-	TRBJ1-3	CASSLVPPTQSYSGNTIYF	TGCGCCAGCAGCTTGGTCCCCCCCACACAGTCCTACTCTGGAAACACCATATATTTT
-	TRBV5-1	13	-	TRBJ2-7	CASREGNSYEQYF	TGCGCCAGCAGGGAGGGGAACTCCTACGAGCAGTACTTC
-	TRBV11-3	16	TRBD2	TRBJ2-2	CASNQYTSGNTGELFF	TGTGCCAGCAACCAATACACTAGCGGGAACACCGGGGAGCTGTTTTTT
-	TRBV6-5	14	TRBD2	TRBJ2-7	CASTDSGRAYEQYF	TGTGCCAGCACCGATAGCGGGAGGGCCTACGAGCAGTACTTC
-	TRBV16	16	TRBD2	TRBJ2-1	CASSQLTSGSDNEQFF	TGTGCCAGCAGCCAACTAACTAGCGGGAGCGACAATGAGCAGTTCTTC
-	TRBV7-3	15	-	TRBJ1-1	CASSTQGGRNTEAFF	TGTGCCAGCAGCACTCAGGGTGGGAGAAACACTGAAGCTTTCTTT
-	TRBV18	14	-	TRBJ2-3	CASSPPSDTDTQYF	TGTGCCAGCTCACCACCTTCGGACACAGATACGCAGTATTTT
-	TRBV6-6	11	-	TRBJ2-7	CASSNVYEQYF	TGTGCCAGCAGCAACGTCTACGAGCAGTACTTC
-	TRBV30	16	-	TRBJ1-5	CAWSKGPHGSYQPQHF	TGTGCCTGGAGCAAGGGACCTCACGGCTCCTATCAGCCCCAGCATTTT
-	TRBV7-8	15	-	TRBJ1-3	CASSLDDSSGNTIYF	TGTGCCAGCAGCTTAGATGACAGCTCTGGAAACACCATATATTTT
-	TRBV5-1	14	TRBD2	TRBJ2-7	CASSLASGSYEQYF	TGCGCCAGCAGCTTGGCTAGCGGGTCCTACGAGCAGTACTTC
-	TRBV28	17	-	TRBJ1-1	CASSFLLPRVAPKPAFF	TGTGCCAGCAGTTTTCTTCTCCCGCGGGTGGCCCCGAAACCAGCTTTCTTT